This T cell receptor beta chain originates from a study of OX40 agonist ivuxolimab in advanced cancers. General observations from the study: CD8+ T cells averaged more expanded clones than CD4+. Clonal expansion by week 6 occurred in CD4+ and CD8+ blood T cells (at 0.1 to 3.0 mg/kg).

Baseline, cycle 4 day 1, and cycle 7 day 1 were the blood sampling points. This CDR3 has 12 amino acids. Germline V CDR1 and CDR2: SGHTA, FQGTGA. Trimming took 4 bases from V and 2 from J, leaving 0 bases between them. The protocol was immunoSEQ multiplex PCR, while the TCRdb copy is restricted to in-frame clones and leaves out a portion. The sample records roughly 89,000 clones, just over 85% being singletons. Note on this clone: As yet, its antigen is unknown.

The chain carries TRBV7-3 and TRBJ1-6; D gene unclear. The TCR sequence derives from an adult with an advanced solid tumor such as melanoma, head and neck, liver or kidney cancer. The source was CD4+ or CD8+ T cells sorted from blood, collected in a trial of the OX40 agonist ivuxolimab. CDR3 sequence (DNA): TGTGCCAGCAGCTCCTATAATTCACCCCTCCACTTT. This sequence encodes CASSSYNSPLHF.